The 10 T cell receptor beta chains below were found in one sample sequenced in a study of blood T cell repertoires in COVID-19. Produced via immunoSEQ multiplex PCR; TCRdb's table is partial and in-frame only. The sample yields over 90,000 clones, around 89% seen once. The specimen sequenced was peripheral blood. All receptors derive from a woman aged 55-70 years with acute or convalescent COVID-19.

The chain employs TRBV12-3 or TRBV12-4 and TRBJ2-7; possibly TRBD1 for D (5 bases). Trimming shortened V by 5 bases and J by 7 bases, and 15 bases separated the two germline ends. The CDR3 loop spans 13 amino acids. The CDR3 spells CASSPLLKGEQYV. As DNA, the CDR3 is TGTGCCAGCAGTCCCCTTCTCAAGGGGGAGCAGTACGTC.

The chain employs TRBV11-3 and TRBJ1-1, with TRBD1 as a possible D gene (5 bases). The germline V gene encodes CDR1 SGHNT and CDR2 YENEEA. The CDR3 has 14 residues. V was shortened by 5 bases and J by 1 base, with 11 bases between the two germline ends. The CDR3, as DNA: TGTGCCAGCAGCCGGGCCAGGGCGAACACTGAAGCTTTCTTT. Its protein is CASSRARANTEAFF.

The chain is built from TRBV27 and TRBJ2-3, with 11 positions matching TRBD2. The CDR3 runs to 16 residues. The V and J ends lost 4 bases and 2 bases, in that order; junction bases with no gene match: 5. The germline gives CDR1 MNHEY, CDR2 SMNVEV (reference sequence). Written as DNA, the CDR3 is TGTGCCAGCAGTTATGGACTAGCGGGCTTCACAGATACGCAGTATTTT. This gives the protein CASSYGLAGFTDTQYF.

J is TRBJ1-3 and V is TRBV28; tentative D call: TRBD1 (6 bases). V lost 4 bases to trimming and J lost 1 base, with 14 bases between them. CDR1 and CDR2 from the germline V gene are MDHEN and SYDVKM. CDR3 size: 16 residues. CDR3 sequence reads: CASSSLTGRSGNTIYF. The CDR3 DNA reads TGTGCCAGCAGTTCCCTTACAGGGAGATCTGGAAACACCATATATTTT.

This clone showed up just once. Written as DNA, the CDR3 is TGCGCCAGCAGGACTAGCGGGAGAACTTACGAGCAGTACGTC. This codes for CASRTSGRTYEQYV. The V gene is TRBV10-1, the J gene TRBJ2-7; the match to TRBD2 covers 12 bases. This CDR3 region has 14 residues. Trimming removed 6 bases from V and 4 bases from J; junction bases left unmatched: 4. The germline gives CDR1 WNHNN, CDR2 SYGVQD (reference sequence).

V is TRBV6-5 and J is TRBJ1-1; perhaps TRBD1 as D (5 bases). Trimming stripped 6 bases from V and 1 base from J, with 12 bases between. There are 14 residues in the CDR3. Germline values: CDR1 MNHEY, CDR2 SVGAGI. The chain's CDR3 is CASRQTVGNTEAFF. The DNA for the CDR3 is TGTGCCAGCAGGCAGACAGTCGGGAACACTGAAGCTTTCTTT.

The CDR3: CATSDATSGIYNEQFF. DNA for the CDR3: TGTGCCACCAGTGATGCGACTAGCGGGATTTACAATGAGCAGTTCTTC. The chain uses TRBV24-1 and TRBJ2-1; 11 nucleotides align to TRBD2. This CDR3 has 16 residues. V shed 3 bases, J shed 4 bases, and the junction held 4 bases outside the gene matches. CDR1 KGHDR and CDR2 SFDVKD come from the germline V gene.

The CDR3 DNA reads TGTGCCAGCAGTTTATGGCAGGGTGGCACCTACGAGCAGTACTTC. This codes for CASSLWQGGTYEQYF. The rearrangement uses TRBV28 and TRBJ2-7; TRBD1 might be the D (5 bases). CDR1 MDHEN and CDR2 SYDVKM come from the germline V gene. The V gene lost 0 bases and the J gene lost 2 bases, with 11 bases spanning the gap. The CDR3 is 15 residues long.

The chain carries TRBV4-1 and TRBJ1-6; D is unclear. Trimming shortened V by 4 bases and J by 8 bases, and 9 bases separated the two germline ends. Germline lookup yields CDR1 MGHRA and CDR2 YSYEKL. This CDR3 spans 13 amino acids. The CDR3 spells CASSPLGDSPLHF. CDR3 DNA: TGCGCCAGCAGCCCTTTGGGAGATTCACCCCTCCACTTT.

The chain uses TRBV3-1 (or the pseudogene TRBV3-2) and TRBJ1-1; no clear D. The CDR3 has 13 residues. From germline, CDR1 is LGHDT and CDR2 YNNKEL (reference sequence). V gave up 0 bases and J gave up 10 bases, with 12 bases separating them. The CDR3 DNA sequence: TGTGCCAGCAGCCAAGATATAGCATTTGGAGCTTTCTTT. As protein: CASSQDIAFGAFF.